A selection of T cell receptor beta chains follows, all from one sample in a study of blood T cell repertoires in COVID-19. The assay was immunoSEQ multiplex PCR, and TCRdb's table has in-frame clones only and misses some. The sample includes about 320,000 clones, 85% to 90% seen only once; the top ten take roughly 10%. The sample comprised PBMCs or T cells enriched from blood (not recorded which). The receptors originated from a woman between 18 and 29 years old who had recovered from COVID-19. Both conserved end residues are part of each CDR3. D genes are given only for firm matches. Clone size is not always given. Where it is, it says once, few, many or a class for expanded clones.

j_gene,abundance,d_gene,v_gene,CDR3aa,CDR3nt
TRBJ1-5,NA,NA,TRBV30,CAWSRGRGNQPQHF,TGTGCCTGGAGCAGGGGACGTGGCAATCAGCCCCAGCATTTT
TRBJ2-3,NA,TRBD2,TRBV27,CASSTSGTSTDTQYF,TGTGCCAGCAGTACTAGCGGGACTAGCACAGATACGCAGTATTTT
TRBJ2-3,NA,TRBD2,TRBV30,CAWSGPSGGQADTQYF,TGTGCCTGGAGTGGGCCCAGCGGGGGGCAGGCAGATACGCAGTATTTT
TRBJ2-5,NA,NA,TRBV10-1,CATSPGFQETQYF,TGCGCCACCTCACCAGGGTTTCAAGAGACCCAGTACTTC
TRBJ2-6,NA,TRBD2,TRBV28,CASSPWTSGRASPSGANVLTF,TGTGCCAGCAGTCCATGGACTAGCGGGAGGGCATCGCCCTCTGGGGCCAACGTCCTGACTTTC
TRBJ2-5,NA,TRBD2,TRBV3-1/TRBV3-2,CASSAVLVGGEREETQYF,TGTGCCAGCAGCGCTGTGCTGGTTGGGGGGGAGAGAGAAGAGACCCAGTACTTC
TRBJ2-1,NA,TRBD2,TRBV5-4,CASRVAGTTLDEQFF,TGTGCCAGCAGAGTAGCGGGAACCACGTTGGATGAGCAGTTCTTC
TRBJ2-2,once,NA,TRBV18,CASSHRANTGELFF,TGTGCCAGTTCACACCGCGCGAACACCGGGGAGCTGTTTTTT
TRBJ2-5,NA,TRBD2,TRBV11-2,CASSLSGSKETQYF,TGTGCCAGCAGCTTGAGCGGGAGTAAAGAGACCCAGTACTTC
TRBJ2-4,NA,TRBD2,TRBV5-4,CASSLRTSGSTIQYF,TGTGCCAGCAGCTTAAGGACTAGCGGGAGTACCATTCAGTACTTC
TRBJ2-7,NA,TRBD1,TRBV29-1,CSVTDRAEQYF,TGCAGCGTTACGGACAGGGCCGAGCAGTACTTC
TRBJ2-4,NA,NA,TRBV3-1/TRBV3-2,CASSHGKRGGRAKNIQYF,TGTGCCAGCAGCCATGGGAAGAGGGGGGGGAGAGCCAAAAACATTCAGTACTTC
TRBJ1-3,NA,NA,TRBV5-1,CASSLAPNTASGNTIYF,TGCGCCAGCAGCTTGGCGCCTAATACTGCCTCTGGAAACACCATATATTTT
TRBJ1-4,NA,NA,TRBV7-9,CASSERDRRNEKLFF,TGTGCCAGCAGCGAGCGGGACCGAAGAAATGAAAAACTGTTTTTT
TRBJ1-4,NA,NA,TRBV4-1,CASSLRGATNEKLFF,TGCGCCAGCAGCCTCCGGGGGGCAACTAATGAAAAACTGTTTTTT